This T cell receptor (beta chain) was observed in a study of blood T cell repertoires in COVID-19 (dated by TCRdb to between 2020 and 2021). A note on the overall study: Samples from collaborators originated in the United States, Italy and Spain and spanned both the acute and convalescent phases of COVID-19. The material from the prospective study consisted of cDNA or gDNA derived from T cells, B-cell-depleted T cells, or PBMCs. Subjects who had been exposed to COVID-19, were actively infected with it, or had recovered from it provided the deeply sampled blood TCRbeta repertoires that made up the dataset. The repertoires were released in a freely available public database meant as a resource for research on the immune response to SARS-CoV-2. Samples were obtained from the ongoing ImmuneRACE study (first 160 participants) and from 1,000 to 1,500 subjects provided by 6 global collaborators. Sample metadata almost always included a de-identified subject ID, COVID-19 status, age in years and sex. HLA class I and class II types, where available, came from metadata supplied by the sample provider rather than from assay-based typing. Findings and caveats that apply to the study as a whole: How much clinical and demographic metadata was included differed by source and by participant, and the metadata was provided uncurated.

TCRbeta CDR3 regions were amplified from genomic DNA by means of the immunoSEQ Assay, a bias-controlled multiplex PCR. As for how the authors treated the data: Nucleated cell counts per sample were estimated from amplification of reference gene primers within the assay. To quantify the absolute abundance of each unique TCRbeta CDR3 rearrangement, sequence reads were collapsed and filtered. For each sample, productive Simpson clonality was calculated as the square root of Simpson's diversity index across productive rearrangements. TCRdb limited this immuneACCESS table to in-frame rearrangements with V and J called. A share of clones is missing; checked studies link under half to unresolved V genes, and the rest is unexplained. Clonal size and the V and J genes are those of that table, whereas D and trimming came from the DNA. This sample comprises around 70,000 clones, approximately 80% of them detected only once. The ten largest account for roughly 16% of the sample.

In the case of this clone: What this receptor recognizes is not known. Per-nucleotide qualities are absent, and no much larger clonotype sits a single base away.

Each collaborating institution followed its own protocols to collect whole blood in K2EDTA tubes. For TCRbeta analysis, collaborator samples were shipped as frozen whole blood, as isolated PBMCs, or as DNA extracted from either sample type. The CDR3 runs 12 amino acids, cysteine and phenylalanine included. CDR3 DNA only is kept here, 36 bases in frame from base 1. Germline trimming: 7 bases from V, 3 bases from J; junction bases outside gene matches: 1. Based on the germline V gene (reference sequence), the CDR1 and CDR2 sequences are MNHNY and SVGAGI. The sequence is built from TRBV6-6 and TRBJ2-3; TRBD1 aligns with 7 central bases. Sequencing was performed on peripheral blood. The TCR was taken from a human donor in a cohort sampled during active COVID-19. The nucleotides read TGTGCCAGCAAACAGGGGACAGATACGCAGTATTTT. It translates as CASKQGTDTQYF.